This is a list of T cell receptor beta chains from one sample in a study of regulatory dendritic cells for organ transplantation. TCRdb's copy holds only in-frame clones and misses some; the assay was immunoSEQ multiplex PCR. In the table there are under 35,000 clones, about four fifths of which are singletons. Sequencing input: naive CD8+ T cells from blood. These receptors were collected from a human donor in good health. Both conserved end residues are part of each CDR3. The D gene is left open where the match is weak. The listing skips clone size in some rows; elsewhere it reads once, few, many or a size class.

NA,TRBD1,TRBV5-1,TRBJ2-1,CASSSGTGSYNEQFF,TGCGCCAGCAGCTCCGGGACAGGCTCCTACAATGAGCAGTTCTTC
NA,NA,TRBV2,TRBJ2-7,CASTYSSGTYEQYF,TGTGCCAGCACGTACAGCTCGGGAACCTACGAGCAGTACTTC
NA,NA,TRBV4-3,TRBJ2-1,CASSLNRGGGWYNEQFF,TGCGCCAGCAGCTTAAATAGGGGGGGAGGTTGGTACAATGAGCAGTTCTTC
NA,NA,TRBV15,TRBJ1-4,CATSSGPGATNEKLFF,TGTGCCACCAGCAGCGGACCGGGGGCAACTAATGAAAAACTGTTTTTT
NA,TRBD2,TRBV4-1,TRBJ2-7,CASSQAQASGGAYEQYF,TGCGCCAGCAGCCAGGCCCAGGCTAGCGGGGGTGCCTACGAGCAGTACTTC
NA,NA,TRBV7-9,TRBJ1-4,CASSSSPEKLFF,TGTGCCAGCAGCTCTTCCCCCGAAAAACTGTTTTTT
few,TRBD1,TRBV4-2,TRBJ2-1,CASSPWTGDEQFF,TGTGCCAGCAGCCCGTGGACAGGCGATGAGCAGTTCTTC
NA,NA,TRBV7-8,TRBJ1-1,CASSLDSEAFF,TGTGCCAGCAGCTTGGACTCTGAAGCTTTCTTT
NA,TRBD2,TRBV7-9,TRBJ2-3,CASSSGGLRDTQYF,TGTGCCAGCAGTAGCGGGGGGCTTCGAGATACGCAGTATTTT
NA,TRBD2,TRBV5-6,TRBJ2-7,CASSFYGREQYF,TGTGCCAGCAGCTTTTACGGGAGGGAGCAGTACTTC
NA,TRBD1,TRBV7-9,TRBJ1-1,CASSLARRTGGTEAFF,TGTGCCAGCAGCTTAGCGCGCCGGACAGGGGGCACTGAAGCTTTCTTT
NA,TRBD1,TRBV19,TRBJ1-5,CASSIDLRSGGSNQPQHF,TGTGCCAGTAGTATAGATCTTAGATCAGGGGGGAGCAATCAGCCCCAGCATTTT
NA,NA,TRBV4-3,TRBJ2-2,CASSQDPPQGLRTGELFF,TGCGCCAGCAGCCAAGATCCCCCGCAGGGGCTACGGACCGGGGAGCTGTTTTTT
NA,TRBD1,TRBV6-5,TRBJ2-7,CASSYAQGTEYEQYF,TGTGCCAGCAGTTACGCCCAGGGGACAGAGTACGAGCAGTACTTC
NA,NA,TRBV7-9,TRBJ2-2,CASSLIGTASAGELFF,TGTGCCAGCAGCTTAATTGGGACTGCGTCCGCCGGGGAGCTGTTTTTT